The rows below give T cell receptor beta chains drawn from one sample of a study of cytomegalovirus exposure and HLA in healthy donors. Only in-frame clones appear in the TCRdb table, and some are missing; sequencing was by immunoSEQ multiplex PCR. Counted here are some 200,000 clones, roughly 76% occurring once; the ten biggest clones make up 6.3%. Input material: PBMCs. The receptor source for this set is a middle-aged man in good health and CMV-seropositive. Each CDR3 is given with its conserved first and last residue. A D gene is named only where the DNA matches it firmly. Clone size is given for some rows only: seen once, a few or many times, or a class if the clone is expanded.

CDR3 protein: CASSQGSEQYF
CDR3 DNA: TGTGCCAGCTCCCAGGGAAGCGAGCAGTACTTC
CDR3 length: 11
J gene: TRBJ2-7
clone size: NA
D gene: NA
V gene: TRBV6-5

CDR3 protein: CASSLVRGQGRPPYEQYF
CDR3 DNA: TGTGCCAGCAGCTTAGTAAGGGGGCAGGGGCGGCCCCCCTACGAGCAGTACTTC
CDR3 length: 18
J gene: TRBJ2-7
clone size: NA
D gene: TRBD1
V gene: TRBV11-2

CDR3 protein: CASSLATGALNTEAFF
CDR3 DNA: TGTGCCAGCAGCTTAGCCACAGGGGCACTGAACACTGAAGCTTTCTTT
CDR3 length: 16
J gene: TRBJ1-1
clone size: NA
D gene: TRBD1
V gene: TRBV7-2

CDR3 protein: CAWSVPASVSYEQYF
CDR3 DNA: TGTGCCTGGAGTGTACCGGCTAGCGTTTCCTACGAGCAGTACTTC
CDR3 length: 15
J gene: TRBJ2-7
clone size: NA
D gene: NA
V gene: TRBV30

CDR3 protein: CASSLARETQYF
CDR3 DNA: TGCGCCAGCAGCTTGGCCAGGGAGACCCAGTACTTC
CDR3 length: 12
J gene: TRBJ2-5
clone size: NA
D gene: NA
V gene: TRBV5-1

CDR3 protein: CASSLPGGTDTQYF
CDR3 DNA: TGTGCCAGCAGTCTCCCGGGTGGCACAGATACGCAGTATTTT
CDR3 length: 14
J gene: TRBJ2-3
clone size: NA
D gene: NA
V gene: TRBV6-6

CDR3 protein: CSSKTVTEAFF
CDR3 DNA: TGCAGCAGTAAGACAGTCACTGAAGCTTTCTTT
CDR3 length: 11
J gene: TRBJ1-1
clone size: NA
D gene: NA
V gene: TRBV29-1

CDR3 protein: CAWSGDKQETQYF
CDR3 DNA: TGTGCCTGGAGTGGGGACAAACAAGAGACCCAGTACTTC
CDR3 length: 13
J gene: TRBJ2-5
clone size: NA
D gene: NA
V gene: TRBV30

CDR3 protein: CASSSDRADQPQHF
CDR3 DNA: TGTGCCAGCAGTTCAGACAGGGCGGATCAGCCCCAGCATTTT
CDR3 length: 14
J gene: TRBJ1-5
clone size: NA
D gene: TRBD1
V gene: TRBV27

CDR3 protein: CASSARGQPENEQFF
CDR3 DNA: TGTGCCAGCAGTGCCAGGGGGCAGCCTGAGAATGAGCAGTTCTTC
CDR3 length: 15
J gene: TRBJ2-1
clone size: NA
D gene: TRBD1
V gene: TRBV2

CDR3 protein: CASSLAHTANNSPLHF
CDR3 DNA: TGTGCCAGCAGCTTGGCCCACACCGCAAATAATTCACCCCTCCACTTT
CDR3 length: 16
J gene: TRBJ1-6
clone size: once
D gene: NA
V gene: TRBV5-4

CDR3 protein: CASSVGDRGLEQYF
CDR3 DNA: TGTGCCAGCAGCGTAGGTGACAGGGGTCTCGAGCAGTACTTC
CDR3 length: 14
J gene: TRBJ2-7
clone size: NA
D gene: TRBD1
V gene: TRBV9

CDR3 protein: CASSFGTGGARETQYF
CDR3 DNA: TGTGCCAGCAGCTTCGGGACAGGGGGCGCGAGGGAGACCCAGTACTTC
CDR3 length: 16
J gene: TRBJ2-5
clone size: NA
D gene: TRBD1
V gene: TRBV11-1

CDR3 protein: CASRLHTEAFF
CDR3 DNA: TGTGCCAGCCGACTCCACACTGAAGCTTTCTTT
CDR3 length: 11
J gene: TRBJ1-1
clone size: NA
D gene: NA
V gene: TRBV6-5

CDR3 protein: CASSHQEVEDTQYF
CDR3 DNA: TGTGCCAGCAGTCATCAGGAGGTGGAAGATACGCAGTATTTT
CDR3 length: 14
J gene: TRBJ2-3
clone size: NA
D gene: NA
V gene: TRBV6-6

CDR3 protein: CASSLQPLAGVYYNEQFF
CDR3 DNA: TGCGCCAGCAGCTTGCAACCCCTAGCGGGGGTCTACTACAATGAGCAGTTCTTC
CDR3 length: 18
J gene: TRBJ2-1
clone size: NA
D gene: TRBD2
V gene: TRBV5-1

CDR3 protein: CASSYSRDTYEQYF
CDR3 DNA: TGTGCCAGCAGTTACTCGAGGGATACCTACGAGCAGTACTTC
CDR3 length: 14
J gene: TRBJ2-7
clone size: NA
D gene: NA
V gene: TRBV6-5

CDR3 protein: CASSQDWGANQPQHF
CDR3 DNA: TGCGCCAGCAGCCAAGATTGGGGAGCAAATCAGCCCCAGCATTTT
CDR3 length: 15
J gene: TRBJ1-5
clone size: NA
D gene: NA
V gene: TRBV4-3

CDR3 protein: CASSLQHFDINNEQFF
CDR3 DNA: TGTGCCAGCAGCTTGCAACACTTCGACATTAACAATGAGCAGTTCTTC
CDR3 length: 16
J gene: TRBJ2-1
clone size: NA
D gene: NA
V gene: TRBV7-3

CDR3 protein: CASSSDRLTQYF
CDR3 DNA: TGTGCCAGCAGTAGTGACAGGTTGACCCAGTACTTC
CDR3 length: 12
J gene: TRBJ2-5
clone size: NA
D gene: NA
V gene: TRBV6-5

CDR3 protein: CASSQGDRSAEAFF
CDR3 DNA: TGCGCCAGCAGTCAGGGGGACAGATCCGCTGAAGCTTTCTTT
CDR3 length: 14
J gene: TRBJ1-1
clone size: NA
D gene: TRBD1
V gene: TRBV4-1

CDR3 protein: CASSDAGTGELFF
CDR3 DNA: TGCGCCAGCAGTGACGCGGGGACCGGGGAGCTGTTTTTT
CDR3 length: 13
J gene: TRBJ2-2
clone size: NA
D gene: NA
V gene: TRBV10-1

CDR3 protein: CASSSSPGELFF
CDR3 DNA: TGTGCCAGCAGCTCTAGTCCCGGGGAGCTGTTTTTT
CDR3 length: 12
J gene: TRBJ2-2
clone size: NA
D gene: NA
V gene: TRBV7-9

CDR3 protein: CAWSRGTEAFF
CDR3 DNA: TGTGCCTGGAGTAGGGGCACTGAAGCTTTCTTT
CDR3 length: 11
J gene: TRBJ1-1
clone size: NA
D gene: NA
V gene: TRBV30

CDR3 protein: CASSLGSADTQYF
CDR3 DNA: TGTGCCAGCAGCTTAGGTAGCGCAGATACGCAGTATTTT
CDR3 length: 13
J gene: TRBJ2-3
clone size: NA
D gene: NA
V gene: TRBV7-2

CDR3 protein: CAWSDRGLLNEKLFF
CDR3 DNA: TGTGCCTGGAGTGACAGGGGGCTCTTAAATGAAAAACTGTTTTTT
CDR3 length: 15
J gene: TRBJ1-4
clone size: NA
D gene: TRBD1
V gene: TRBV30

CDR3 protein: CSVEVRGGVQYF
CDR3 DNA: TGCAGCGTTGAAGTGAGGGGGGGCGTCCAGTACTTC
CDR3 length: 12
J gene: TRBJ2-5
clone size: NA
D gene: NA
V gene: TRBV29-1

CDR3 protein: CASSPSTSGANEQFF
CDR3 DNA: TGTGCCAGCAGCCCTTCGACTAGCGGGGCAAATGAGCAGTTCTTC
CDR3 length: 15
J gene: TRBJ2-1
clone size: NA
D gene: TRBD2
V gene: TRBV4-2

CDR3 protein: CASSLRSGGQETQYF
CDR3 DNA: TGCGCCAGCAGCTTGAGGAGCGGGGGCCAAGAGACCCAGTACTTC
CDR3 length: 15
J gene: TRBJ2-5
clone size: NA
D gene: TRBD2
V gene: TRBV5-1

CDR3 protein: CSVEGGTNTEAFF
CDR3 DNA: TGCAGCGTTGAGGGGGGGACTAACACTGAAGCTTTCTTT
CDR3 length: 13
J gene: TRBJ1-1
clone size: NA
D gene: NA
V gene: TRBV29-1

CDR3 protein: CASSLLADRVNEQYF
CDR3 DNA: TGTGCCAGTAGTCTCTTGGCCGACAGGGTTAACGAGCAGTACTTC
CDR3 length: 15
J gene: TRBJ2-7
clone size: NA
D gene: TRBD1
V gene: TRBV19